This T cell receptor (beta chain) was recovered during a study of blood T cell repertoires in COVID-19 (dated by TCRdb to 2019 to 2021). About the investigation overall: Samples covering the acute and convalescent phases of COVID-19 were provided by collaborators in the United States, Italy and Spain. The samples were drawn from the first 160 participants of the ongoing ImmuneRACE study and from 1,200 or so subjects provided by 6 global collaborators. Nearly every sample came with metadata listing a de-identified subject ID, COVID-19 status, age in years and sex. The material from the prospective study consisted of cDNA or gDNA derived from T cells, B-cell-depleted T cells, or PBMCs. Deeply sampled blood TCRbeta repertoires from subjects exposed to, actively infected with, or recovered from COVID-19 were included in the dataset. The repertoires were released in a freely available public database intended as a resource for research on the immune response to SARS-CoV-2. Where HLA class I and class II types were available, the types were taken from metadata supplied by the sample provider, not from assay-based typing.

Study-wide findings and limitations: How much clinical and demographic metadata was included differed by source and by participant, and the metadata was provided uncurated.

About this clone: This clone's antigen is unknown. Base qualities are not recorded, but no much larger clone differs from it by a single base.

One collaborating source in Seattle enrolled patients during active infection and followed them longitudinally through the course of disease. Whole blood was collected in K2EDTA tubes by collaborating institutions according to the institutions' own protocols. For TCRbeta analysis, collaborator samples were shipped as frozen whole blood, as isolated PBMCs, or as DNA extracted from either sample type. TCRbeta CDR3 regions were amplified from genomic DNA by means of the immunoSEQ Assay, a bias-controlled multiplex PCR. Concerning the study's data processing: Nucleated cell counts per sample were estimated from amplification of reference gene primers within the assay. To quantify the absolute abundance of each unique TCRbeta CDR3 rearrangement, sequence reads were collapsed and filtered. For each sample, productive Simpson clonality was calculated by taking the square root of Simpson's diversity index across productive rearrangements. Sourced from immuneACCESS, this table was stored by TCRdb with only in-frame sequences that have V and J called. A share of the clones is absent; for the studies checked, an unresolved V gene accounts for under half, and the remainder has no known explanation. Clone size and the V and J calls come from that table; the DNA yielded D and trimming. The sample data list more than 150,000 clones, and less than 95% of these were observed just once. The ten largest clones capture 0.76% of the sample.

This receptor was taken from a man aged 30 to 45 with COVID-19, enrolled during active disease. The sequencing input was peripheral blood.

The DNA sequence follows: TGCGCCAGCAGCTTGGTGGGAGTTTATGGCTACACCTTC. This yields the protein CASSLVGVYGYTF. The chain was built from TRBV5-1 and TRBJ1-2; there is no confident call for the D gene. CDR1 and CDR2, looked up from the germline V gene, are SGHRS and YFSETQ. The CDR3 goes from the cysteine to the phenylalanine over 13 residues. Only the CDR3 part of the read is kept: 39 bases, read in frame from the first base. A distance of 8 bases separates the germline ends of V and J, which lose 0 bases and 5 bases respectively.